This is a list of T cell receptor beta chains from one sample in a study of T cells in localized non-small cell lung cancer. The assay was immunoSEQ multiplex PCR, and TCRdb's table has in-frame clones only and misses some. The sample records tens of thousands of clones, roughly 90% being singletons. Source: peripheral blood, taken before any cancer treatment. These receptors were obtained from a man between 40 and 69 years old with stage I lung adenocarcinoma. CDR3s include the opening cysteine and the closing phenylalanine or tryptophan. A D gene is named only where the DNA matches it firmly.

J gene: TRBJ2-5; D gene: TRBD2; CDR3 length: 15; V gene: TRBV27; CDR3 protein: CASSLGLAEVETQYF; CDR3 DNA: TGTGCCAGCAGTTTAGGACTAGCGGAGGTGGAGACCCAGTACTTC
J gene: TRBJ2-7; D gene: TRBD2; CDR3 length: 14; V gene: TRBV19; CDR3 protein: CASSIAGGADEQYF; CDR3 DNA: TGTGCCAGTAGTATAGCGGGAGGTGCAGACGAGCAGTACTTC
J gene: TRBJ2-5; D gene: TRBD1; CDR3 length: 15; V gene: TRBV11-2; CDR3 protein: CASRQTYRGQETQYF; CDR3 DNA: TGTGCCAGCAGACAAACCTACAGGGGCCAAGAGACCCAGTACTTC
J gene: TRBJ2-1; D gene: TRBD2; CDR3 length: 18; V gene: TRBV15; CDR3 protein: CATSRGRLSSGRVGEQFF; CDR3 DNA: TGTGCCACCAGCAGAGGCCGACTGTCTAGCGGGAGGGTGGGTGAGCAGTTCTTC
J gene: TRBJ2-3; D gene: NA; CDR3 length: 15; V gene: TRBV6-5; CDR3 protein: CASRIRRKSTDTQYF; CDR3 DNA: TGTGCCAGCAGGATCAGGCGTAAGAGCACAGATACGCAGTATTTT
J gene: TRBJ1-5; D gene: NA; CDR3 length: 15; V gene: TRBV19; CDR3 protein: CASTLRGRGNQPQHF; CDR3 DNA: TGTGCCAGTACCCTGAGAGGAAGGGGCAATCAGCCCCAGCATTTT
J gene: TRBJ1-2; D gene: NA; CDR3 length: 15; V gene: TRBV6-5; CDR3 protein: CASSLLLGTNYGYTF; CDR3 DNA: TGTGCCAGCAGCCTGCTACTTGGGACAAACTATGGCTACACCTTC
J gene: TRBJ1-1; D gene: TRBD1; CDR3 length: 15; V gene: TRBV5-6; CDR3 protein: CASSRAGTGLTEAFF; CDR3 DNA: TGTGCCAGCAGCCGAGCCGGGACAGGGTTAACTGAAGCTTTCTTT
J gene: TRBJ1-1; D gene: NA; CDR3 length: 12; V gene: TRBV6-6; CDR3 protein: CASSYEGGEAFF; CDR3 DNA: TGTGCCAGCAGTTACGAGGGAGGAGAAGCTTTCTTT
J gene: TRBJ2-7; D gene: TRBD2; CDR3 length: 13; V gene: TRBV29-1; CDR3 protein: CSVASGGPYEQYF; CDR3 DNA: TGCAGCGTCGCTAGCGGAGGGCCCTACGAGCAGTACTTC
J gene: TRBJ2-3; D gene: TRBD2; CDR3 length: 15; V gene: TRBV5-1; CDR3 protein: CASRMAGVGTDTQYF; CDR3 DNA: TGCGCCAGCAGAATGGCGGGAGTTGGCACAGATACGCAGTATTTT